This TCR beta chain derives from a study of blood T cells in healthy people across ages (dated by TCRdb to between 2014 and 2017). Regarding the study in general: In model experiments, template switching captured about one uniquely barcoded TCR beta cDNA molecule for every two T cells. To track age-related changes in TCR beta repertoire diversity, the study relied on deep sequencing normalized with unique cDNA molecular identifiers. The donors were split into four age groups: young (average 16 years), middle-aged (39), aged (approximately 59) and long-lived (over 75). To avoid experimental bias, donors of different ages were spread randomly across the sequencing lanes. For two donors (one aged 18 to 29 and one aged 80 or older), the study analyzed two additional independent replicas of 1 million unique cDNA reads from the same blood draw. The research as a whole found: Estimates of total diversity based on one million sequenced T cells were regarded as lower bounds and as underestimates. As age increased, observed TCR beta diversity per million T cells dropped in a roughly linear way, and a significant reduction was already evident by age roughly 40. The CMV infection status of donors was not known, potentially confounding age-related changes in expanded clonotypes. Compared with the aged group, more naive CD4+ T cells, fewer expanded clones and increased TCR diversity were shown by the long-lived group, suggesting age selection. Observed TCR beta diversity correlated strongly with the percentage of naive T cells measured by flow cytometry. Bulk unsorted PBMC profiling prevented conclusive comparison of naive and antigen-experienced compartments.

A word on this clonotype: It lacks a known antigen. One base away there is no much larger clone; base qualities are not given.

The protocol used for the library was 5' RACE. The reads were generated on an Illumina HiSeq 2500. A second PCR of roughly 6 to 11 cycles was run with a J-beta primer mix and a sample-barcoded 5' primer. A template-switch 5' adaptor carrying 12 random nucleotides introduced a unique molecular identifier onto each TCR beta cDNA molecule. At least 2.5 million CDR3-containing paired-end reads were obtained from each sample. The Mint cDNA synthesis kit, primed by a TRBC-specific oligonucleotide, was used to synthesize first-strand cDNA from all RNA. Following uracil-DNA glycosylase treatment, all cDNA underwent a first 18-cycle PCR with the universal primers M1SS and BC2_uni_R. As for how the authors treated the data: Each sample was normalized by randomly selecting 1 million high-quality reads, each carrying a distinct molecular identifier. Instead of being binned into consensus sequences, reads with shared molecular identifiers were discarded. MiTCR, set to a Q25 quality threshold and the strictest error-elimination algorithm, was used for CDR3 identification, clonotype clustering and error correction. Lower-bound total TCR beta diversity was estimated with a nonparametric unseen species model using Euler transformation. Using fastp at Q25 and MiXCR, TCRdb reprocessed the public reads and kept productive beta chains. Identical CDR3 proteins give one entry, which carries the most common genes and DNA. TCRdb, rather than the study authors, made the V and J calls. For this sample there are about 780,000 distinct CDR3 sequences; 46% appear just once. The ten largest clones capture 15% to 20% of the sample.

Inclusive of the bounding cysteine and phenylalanine, the CDR3 is 14 residues long. CDR3 DNA is the only sequence kept; it has 42 bases, read in frame from the first base. For CDR1 and CDR2, the germline V gene lists SGHTA and FQGNSA. From V the trimming removes 4 bases and from J it removes 7 bases, while the gene matches leave 6 bases of the junction unaccounted for. Donors were 40 or so systemically healthy Caucasian individuals from Russia aged about 6 to 100 years. Each donor gave ten milliliters of peripheral blood, collected into EDTA-treated Vacutainer tubes. Ficoll-Paque density-gradient centrifugation was used to isolate PBMCs, with at least 6 million obtained per sample. Total RNA was extracted from PBMCs with Trizol reagent, with at least 6 micrograms obtained per sample. Naive CD45RAhigh/CD27high T cell percentages were measured by flow cytometry on a PBMC aliquot from every donor.

Material for sequencing was blood. The sequence joins TRBV7-2 to TRBJ1-4; 7 bases in the middle match TRBD1. The source of this sequence is a man aged 80 or over in good health. The nucleotide sequence is TGTGCCAGCAGCTCGCAGACAGGGAGTGAAAAACTGTTTTTT. Its protein is CASSSQTGSEKLFF.